The 25 T cell receptor beta chains below all came from one sample that was sequenced in a study of blood T cell repertoires in COVID-19. The method was immunoSEQ multiplex PCR; TCRdb's version includes in-frame clones alone and lacks a portion of them. This sample has about 200,000 clones; roughly four fifths occur once, and the top ten carry approximately 12%. The sequencing sample was made of PBMCs or T cells enriched from blood (not recorded which). Receptors originate from a man between 35 and 55 years old who had recovered from COVID-19.

The J gene is TRBJ1-1, the V gene TRBV6-5, with 7 bases that match TRBD1. From germline, CDR1 is MNHEY and CDR2 SVGAGI. The CDR3 loop spans 15 amino acids. V shed 2 bases, J shed 4 bases, and the junction held 7 bases outside the gene matches. As DNA, the CDR3 is TGTGCCAGCAGTTACCAGGGGGGTATGGTCACTGAAGCTTTCTTT. Protein product: CASSYQGGMVTEAFF.

This sequence joins TRBV6-5 and TRBJ1-1, with TRBD1 matching over 8 bases. The CDR3 has 13 residues. Per germline, CDR1 MNHEY and CDR2 SVGAGI. Germline trimming cut 5 bases from V and 5 bases from J; bases unmatched to any gene: 4. The CDR3 bases are TGTGCCAGCAGTCAGGGACAGGTAACTGAAGCTTTCTTT. The encoded protein is CASSQGQVTEAFF.

The rearrangement uses TRBV2 and TRBJ1-1, with 7 bases matching TRBD1. The J segment lost 4 bases and the V segment lost 10 bases, leaving 18 bases of the junction unmatched. The CDR3 is 16 residues long. From germline, CDR1 is SNHLY and CDR2 FYNNEI. The CDR3 here is CATSDPITRDSTEAFF. The DNA for the CDR3 is TGTGCCACCTCAGATCCGATCACCCGGGACAGCACTGAAGCTTTCTTT.

This clone was recorded only once. The chain carries TRBV3-1 (or the pseudogene TRBV3-2) and TRBJ2-5; 9 nucleotides line up with TRBD1. The CDR3 has 15 residues. The V gene end was trimmed by 0 bases and the J gene end by 5 bases; junction bases not matched to a gene: 4. Germline loops: CDR1 LGHDT, CDR2 YNNKEL (reference sequence). In DNA form, the CDR3 reads TGTGCCAGCAGCCAAGATCTCGGACAGGGGGAGACCCAGTACTTC. It specifies CASSQDLGQGETQYF.

CDR3 in amino acids: CASSPGLLEEAFF. The CDR3 DNA reads TGTGCCAGCAGCCCGGGACTCCTGGAGGAAGCTTTCTTT. The V and J genes are TRBV9 and TRBJ1-1; the D gene is possibly TRBD1 (5 bases). V shed 4 bases and J shed 8 bases, with 15 bases lying between them. Germline-derived CDR1 and CDR2 are SGDLS and YYNGEE. The CDR3 is 13 amino acids.

CDR3 sequence: CASSYSSGTGSYEQYF. CDR3 nucleotide sequence: TGTGCCAGCAGTTACTCATCCGGGACAGGTTCCTACGAGCAGTACTTC. The chain carries TRBV6-5 and TRBJ2-7; TRBD1 agrees at 8 bases. CDR3 length: 16 residues. Trimming at V came to 0 bases and at J to 1 base, leaving 5 bases not matched to a gene. Germline V gives CDR1 MNHEY, CDR2 SVGAGI.

The chain employs TRBV3-1 (or the pseudogene TRBV3-2) and TRBJ1-1; TRBD1 agrees at 7 bases. V dropped 6 bases and J dropped 1; count of bases not matched to a gene: 5. CDR3 length: 14 residues. CDR1 is LGHDT and CDR2 is YNNKEL in the germline V gene (reference sequence). The CDR3, as DNA: TGTGCCAGCAGGGGTCGGGACAGGAACACTGAAGCTTTCTTT. This gives the protein CASRGRDRNTEAFF.

This clone came up a few times. For the CDR3, the DNA is TGTGCCAGCAGCCGAGCCACCTCCTACGAGCAGTACTTC. Translation gives CASSRATSYEQYF. The rearrangement links TRBV5-5 to TRBJ2-7; no definite D call. Deletions cut 4 bases from V and 0 bases from J, with 8 bases between. Germline V CDR1 and CDR2: SGHKS, YYEKEE (reference sequence). The CDR3 is 13 residues long.

This chain uses TRBV19 with TRBJ1-1; the D is unclear. The germline CDR1 and CDR2 sequences are LNHDA and SQIVND (reference sequence). The CDR3 contains 12 residues. The germline V and J ends were trimmed by 5 bases and 6 bases, with 10 bases remaining between them. The CDR3 nucleotides read TGTGCCAGTAGTGCGTCTTTTTCTGAAGCTTTCTTT. Its protein is CASSASFSEAFF.

V gene TRBV5-6 combines with J gene TRBJ2-7; TRBD2 matches at 9 bases. Germline V gives CDR1 SGHDT, CDR2 YYEEEE. Trimming cost V 5 bases and J 3 bases; bases outside gene matches: 6. This CDR3 has 14 residues. In DNA, the CDR3 is TGTGCCAGCAGTCGTCTAGCGGGGTACTACGAGCAGTACTTC. This encodes CASSRLAGYYEQYF.

This sequence joins TRBV29-1 and TRBJ1-6, with 8 bases that match TRBD1. The V gene's germline CDR1 is SQVTM and CDR2 ANQGSEA. J gave up 7 bases and V 6 bases, and 5 bases lay outside the gene matches. The CDR3 runs 13 residues. CDR3 in DNA: TGCAGCGTCTCCACAGGGGGGAATTCACCCCTCCACTTT. Protein: CSVSTGGNSPLHF.

The gene calls are TRBV24-1 and TRBJ2-5; 8 bases are a match to TRBD2. The junction had 1 base not matched to a gene; V was cut back by 7 bases and J by 4 bases. The CDR3 consists of 12 residues. Germline V lookup: CDR1 KGHDR, CDR2 SFDVKD. CDR3 sequence: CATSGGGETQYF. The DNA of the CDR3 is TGTGCCACCAGCGGGGGGGGAGAGACCCAGTACTTC.

The chain links TRBV9 to TRBJ2-3, with D possibly being TRBD2 (6 bases). Germline V gives CDR1 SGDLS, CDR2 YYNGEE. Trimming stripped 0 bases from V and 6 bases from J, with 14 bases between. The CDR3 totals 15 residues. CDR3 amino acids: CASSVVISGRDTQYF. The CDR3 bases are TGTGCCAGCAGCGTAGTAATTAGCGGCAGGGATACGCAGTATTTT.

The rearrangement links TRBV27 to TRBJ2-1, with TRBD1 as a possible D gene (6 bases). V lost 0 bases and J lost 8, with 11 bases in between. CDR3 size: 14 residues. Germline-derived CDR1 and CDR2 are MNHEY and SMNVEV (reference sequence). CDR3 coding DNA: TGTGCCAGCAGTTTATCACAGGGTTCGGATGAGCAGTTCTTC. It codes for CASSLSQGSDEQFF.

About this clone: This specimen includes other DNA sequences encoding the same CDR3. V gene TRBV24-1 combines with J gene TRBJ2-7, with a possible D match to TRBD2 (6 bases). Trimming left V 7 bases short and J 2 bases short, with 11 bases between. Germline lookup yields CDR1 KGHDR and CDR2 SFDVKD. The CDR3 length is 13 residues. In nucleotides, the CDR3 is TGTGCCACCAGCGACGCGGGGACCTACGAGCAGTACTTC. This codes for CATSDAGTYEQYF.

This chain connects TRBV6-5 to TRBJ1-4; 10 bases align to TRBD1. The CDR3 has 14 residues. Germline lookup yields CDR1 MNHEY and CDR2 SVGAGI. V lost 6 bases, J lost 8 bases, and 6 bases stayed unmatched. The CDR3: CASSRTGGEEKLFF. CDR3 bases: TGTGCCAGCAGCCGGACAGGGGGTGAGGAAAAACTGTTTTTT.

This clone was seen a handful of times. The chain couples TRBV7-9 to TRBJ1-4; 7 bases agree with TRBD1. CDR1 is SEHNR and CDR2 is FQNEAQ in the germline V gene (reference sequence). J lost 4 bases, V lost 4 bases, and 3 bases had no gene match. The CDR3 extends over 14 amino acids. CDR3 in amino acids: CASSSGQINEKLFF. The DNA of the CDR3 is TGTGCCAGCAGCTCGGGACAGATTAATGAAAAACTGTTTTTT.

V gene TRBV28 combines with J gene TRBJ2-5; maybe TRBD2 (5 bases). The CDR3 is 17 residues long. Looked up from germline, CDR1 is MDHEN and CDR2 is SYDVKM. V lost 8 bases to trimming and J lost 0 bases, with 22 bases between them. The CDR3 reads CASPPREGFNHQETQYF. CDR3 nucleotides: TGTGCCAGCCCCCCTCGGGAAGGGTTTAACCACCAAGAGACCCAGTACTTC.

The J gene is TRBJ1-1, the V gene TRBV7-8, with D unresolved. CDR1 SGHVS and CDR2 FQNEAQ come from the germline V gene. This CDR3 is built from 12 residues. Trimming removed 0 bases at V and 11 bases at J, with 10 bases between. CDR3 residues: CASSLASGHAFF. In DNA, the CDR3 is TGTGCCAGCAGCTTAGCGAGCGGTCACGCTTTCTTT.

The chain recombines TRBV7-9 with TRBJ2-7; 7 bases match TRBD1. Germline V gene data show CDR1 as SEHNR and CDR2 as FQNEAQ (reference sequence). J lost 0 bases, V lost 5 bases, and 4 bases had no gene match. This CDR3 spans 14 amino acids. In nucleotides, the CDR3 is TGTGCCAGCAGCCTTGGACAGGACTCCTACGAGCAGTACGTC. Translated: CASSLGQDSYEQYV.

The genes are TRBV19 and TRBJ1-1; 7 positions match TRBD1. The germline V gene has CDR1 LNHDA and CDR2 SQIVND (reference sequence). The V segment lost 4 bases and the J segment 1 base; nucleotides outside the gene matches: 12. The CDR3 is 17 amino acids. The DNA for the CDR3 is TGTGCCAGTAGTACCCCCGGGAGGGGGCAGAAGAACACTGAAGCTTTCTTT. It is translated as CASSTPGRGQKNTEAFF.

The count of this clone is one. V is TRBV30 and J is TRBJ2-3, with TRBD2 matching 14 bases. V shed 4 bases, J shed 6 bases, and the junction held 6 bases outside the gene matches. This CDR3 has 15 residues. The V gene's germline CDR1 is GTSNPN and CDR2 SVGIG (reference sequence). DNA for the CDR3: TGTGCCTGGAAATCGGGACTAGCGGGAGTTGATACGCAGTATTTT. Translated, it gives CAWKSGLAGVDTQYF.

CDR3 DNA: TGTGCCAGCAGCTTAGCGTCCGTGGGGAGTGAGCAGTTCTTC. This gives the protein CASSLASVGSEQFF. V is TRBV7-7 and J is TRBJ2-1; TRBD2 might be the D (5 bases). The CDR3 is made up of 14 amino acids. The V end was cut by 0 bases, the J end by 9 bases, with 12 bases between. Germline values: CDR1 SSHAT, CDR2 FNYEAQ (reference sequence).

This CDR3 is CSAGQGSSGNTIYF. The DNA for the CDR3 is TGCAGCGCTGGACAGGGAAGCTCTGGAAACACCATATATTTT. This sequence joins TRBV29-1 and TRBJ1-3; 8 bases align to TRBD1. CDR3 length equals 14 residues. The V gene end was trimmed by 7 bases and the J gene end by 0 bases; junction bases not matched to a gene: 5. The germline CDR1 and CDR2 sequences are SQVTM and ANQGSEA.

This chain uses TRBV23-1 with TRBJ2-7, with 10 nucleotides matching TRBD1. TRBV23-1 is identified as an open reading frame with a role that is uncertain. The length of the CDR3 is 15 residues. The V segment lost 6 bases and the J segment 4 bases; nucleotides outside the gene matches: 9. The CDR3 spells CASRPIGTGEYEQYF. The DNA of the CDR3 is TGCGCCAGCAGACCTATCGGGACAGGGGAATACGAGCAGTACTTC.